This T cell receptor beta chain was recorded in a study of blood T cell repertoires in COVID-19. In Seattle, patients joined the study during active infection and were tracked longitudinally. The repertoire was sequenced with immunoSEQ multiplex PCR; TCRdb's copy has only in-frame clones and lacks some. The sample yields around 270,000 clones, under 85% seen once. Germline CDR1 and CDR2: MNHEY and SMNVEV (reference sequence). V dropped 4 bases and J dropped 6; count of bases not matched to a gene: 9. The CDR3 extends over 16 amino acids. Input material: peripheral blood. The TCR originated in a human donor with COVID-19, enrolled during active disease. The donor label of this sample is uncertain. The chain couples TRBV27 to TRBJ2-1, with 10 bases fitting TRBD2. CDR3 residues: CASSYNRAGGRNEQFF. The CDR3, as DNA: TGTGCCAGCAGTTATAACCGAGCGGGAGGGCGCAATGAGCAGTTCTTC.